One sample yielded the 12 T cell receptor beta chains listed below, sequenced in a study of Ad26.COV2.S vaccination and SARS-CoV-2 variants. Sequenced by immunoSEQ multiplex PCR; TCRdb stores in-frame clones only, minus some. The sample holds around 300,000 clones; roughly 90% are singletons and the top ten take over 5%. Treatment given: some 20 received Ad26.COV2.S at low or high dose, single or two shots; several received placebo; per-sample allocation not given. All samples were drawn on day 63, counting from the first vaccine or placebo injection. The sequencing used peripheral blood, collected in a trial of Ad26.COV2.S vaccine versus placebo. These receptor sequences come from a person aged 18 to 59 who received the Ad26.COV2.S COVID-19 vaccine or a placebo.

This chain connects TRBV7-2 to TRBJ2-7; D may correspond to TRBD1 or TRBD2 (5 bases each). Deletions cut 1 base from V and 4 bases from J, with 11 bases between. The CDR3 spans 14 residues. In germline, CDR1 is SGHTA, CDR2 FQGNSA. CDR3 DNA sequence: TGTGCCAGCAGCTTAGAAACTGGGGGTTACGAGCAGTACGTC. Protein sequence: CASSLETGGYEQYV.

This chain uses TRBV27 with TRBJ2-5, with 8 positions matching TRBD2. The CDR3 extends over 17 amino acids. From germline, CDR1 is MNHEY and CDR2 SMNVEV (reference sequence). Trimming cost V 5 bases and J 3 bases; bases outside gene matches: 14. The CDR3 nucleotides are TGTGCCAGCAGTCCTCCCTGGACTAGCAGACCTGAAGAGACCCAGTACTTC. This codes for CASSPPWTSRPEETQYF.

This clone was detected a few times. The rearrangement uses TRBV9 and TRBJ2-1; no definite D call. This CDR3 region has 13 residues. Trimming left V 1 base short and J 5 bases short, with 7 bases between. Germline V gene sequence: CDR1 SGDLS, CDR2 YYNGEE. This CDR3 is CASSVRQNNEQFF. The CDR3 DNA follows: TGTGCCAGCAGCGTACGGCAAAACAATGAGCAGTTCTTC. Filled out from reference TRBV9 and TRBJ2-1, the complete variable domain reads DSGVTQTPKHLITATGQRVTLRCSPRSGDLSVYWYQQSLDQGLQFLIQYYNGEERAKGNILERFSAQQFPDLHSELNLSSLELGDSALYFCASSVRQNNEQFFGPGTRLTVL.

This clone occurred once. The chain uses TRBV7-2 and TRBJ1-6; weak D call: TRBD1 (6 bases). This CDR3 has 14 residues. Germline values: CDR1 SGHTA, CDR2 FQGNSA. Trimming removed 6 bases from V and 10 bases from J, with 16 bases in between. CDR3: CASRRSGVYSPLHF. As DNA, the CDR3 is TGTGCCAGCAGACGTTCAGGGGTATACTCACCCCTCCACTTT.

The gene calls are TRBV3-1 (or the pseudogene TRBV3-2) and TRBJ1-2; no firm D call. Germline V gene sequence: CDR1 LGHDT, CDR2 YNNKEL (reference sequence). V was clipped by 0 bases and J by 5 bases, with 13 bases between them. The CDR3 covers 15 residues. DNA of the CDR3: TGTGCCAGCAGCCAAGATGGGCGGGTTAATTATGGCTACACCTTC. Its protein is CASSQDGRVNYGYTF.

V usage is TRBV30 and J usage is TRBJ2-6; D not resolved. CDR3 length equals 13 residues. Germline CDR1 GTSNPN, CDR2 SVGIG (reference sequence). Trimming took 2 bases from V and 3 from J, leaving 5 bases between them. The CDR3 bases are TGTGCCTGGAGTTCCGGTGGGGCCAACGTCCTGACTTTC. Protein sequence: CAWSSGGANVLTF.

The chain employs TRBV5-8 and TRBJ1-4, with D unresolved. CDR1 is SGHTS and CDR2 is YDEGEE in the germline V gene. Trimming stripped 6 bases from V and 4 bases from J, with 4 bases between. This CDR3 has 11 amino acids. DNA of the CDR3: TGTGCCAGCACCGTTAATGAAAAACTGTTTTTT. Its protein is CASTVNEKLFF.

The rearrangement joins TRBV10-1 to TRBJ2-3; no clear D. The CDR3 is 14 residues long. In germline, CDR1 is WNHNN, CDR2 SYGVQD (reference sequence). Trimming removed 3 bases at V and 2 bases at J, with 9 bases between. The chain's CDR3 is CASSDRDFTDTQYF. The DNA for the CDR3 is TGCGCCAGCAGTGACAGAGATTTCACAGATACGCAGTATTTT.

The rearrangement links TRBV6-2 or TRBV6-3 to TRBJ2-2; TRBD1 is a possible D gene (6 bases). The CDR3 extends over 18 amino acids. Trimming pared 3 bases from V and 3 bases from J, leaving 20 bases between. CDR1 and CDR2 (germline): MNHEY, SVGEGT. DNA of the CDR3: TGTGCCAGCAGTTATGGACAGACCTTCTTGGAGGACACCGGGGAGCTGTTTTTT. Residues: CASSYGQTFLEDTGELFF.

The chain carries TRBV18 and TRBJ2-3, with TRBD1 as a possible D gene (6 bases). The V gene lost 0 bases and the J gene lost 1 base, with 14 bases spanning the gap. The CDR3 spans 17 residues. Germline loops: CDR1 KGHSH, CDR2 LQKENI. The CDR3 sequence: CASSPPTGSVGTDTQYF. Written as DNA, the CDR3 is TGTGCCAGCTCACCACCAACAGGGTCAGTAGGCACAGATACGCAGTATTTT. Full variable domain (outside the CDR3, taken from reference TRBV18 and TRBJ2-3): NAGVMQNPRHLVRRRGQEARLRCSPMKGHSHVYWYRQLPEEGLKFMVYLQKENIIDESGMPKERFSAEFPKEGPSILRIQQVVRGDSAAYFCASSPPTGSVGTDTQYFGPGTRLTVL.

The genes are TRBV2 and TRBJ2-1, with 9 bases identical to TRBD1. V was pared by 5 bases and J by 15 bases, with 2 bases of the junction left unmatched. CDR3 length: 10 residues. The germline gives CDR1 SNHLY, CDR2 FYNNEI. This chain's CDR3 is CASSNRGLFF. DNA for the CDR3: TGTGCCAGCAGTAACAGGGGGCTGTTCTTC.

The J gene is TRBJ1-1, the V gene TRBV28; maybe TRBD1 (5 bases). The V end was cut by 6 bases, the J end by 0 bases, with 11 bases between. The CDR3 runs to 14 residues. Germline CDR1 is MDHEN and CDR2 is SYDVKM. The CDR3 is CASRATAMNTEAFF. The CDR3 DNA follows: TGTGCCAGCAGAGCGACAGCTATGAACACTGAAGCTTTCTTT.